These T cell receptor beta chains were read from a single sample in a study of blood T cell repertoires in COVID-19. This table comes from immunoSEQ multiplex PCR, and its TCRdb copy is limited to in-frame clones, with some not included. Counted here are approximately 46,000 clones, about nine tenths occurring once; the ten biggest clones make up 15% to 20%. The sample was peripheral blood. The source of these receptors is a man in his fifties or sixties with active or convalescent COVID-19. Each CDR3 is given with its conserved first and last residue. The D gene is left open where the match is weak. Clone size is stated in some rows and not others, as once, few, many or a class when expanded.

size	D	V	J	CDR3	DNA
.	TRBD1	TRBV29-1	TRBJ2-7	CSVLGTGSNEQYF	TGCAGCGTTCTCGGGACAGGGTCGAACGAGCAGTACTTC
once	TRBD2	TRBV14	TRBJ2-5	CASSPGTSGVETQYF	TGTGCCAGCAGCCCCGGGACTAGCGGTGTTGAGACCCAGTACTTC
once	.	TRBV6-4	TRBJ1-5	CASSEAVTQHF	TGTGCCAGCAGTGAGGCAGTCACCCAGCATTTT
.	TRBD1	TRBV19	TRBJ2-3	CASSPPTGTEYF	TGTGCCAGTAGTCCACCTACAGGGACAGAGTATTTT
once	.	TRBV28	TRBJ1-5	CATIRQLNQPQHF	TGTGCCACGATTCGACAGCTGAATCAGCCCCAGCATTTT
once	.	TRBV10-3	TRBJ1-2	CATKNPPTTTVFF	TGTGCCACCAAAAATCCCCCCACAACGACAGTATTTTTC
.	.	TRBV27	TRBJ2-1	CASSSAPYNEQFF	TGTGCCAGCAGTTCCGCGCCCTACAATGAGCAGTTCTTC
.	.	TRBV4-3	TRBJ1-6	CASSQDPGQNSPLHF	TGCGCCAGCAGCCAAGATCCAGGCCAAAATTCACCCCTCCACTTT
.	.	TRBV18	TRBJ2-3	CASSPTPAVGTDTQYF	TGTGCCAGCTCACCGACCCCCGCGGTAGGCACAGATACGCAGTATTTT
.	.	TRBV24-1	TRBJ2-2	CATSEPSGTPNTGELFF	TGTGCCACCAGTGAACCGTCCGGGACACCGAACACCGGGGAGCTGTTTTTT
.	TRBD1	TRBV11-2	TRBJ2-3	CASSKTGQPAPIDTQYF	TGTGCCAGCAGCAAGACGGGACAGCCCGCCCCCATAGATACGCAGTATTTT
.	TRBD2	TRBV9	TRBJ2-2	CASSALAGGNTGELFF	TGTGCCAGCAGCGCACTAGCGGGGGGAAACACCGGGGAGCTGTTTTTT
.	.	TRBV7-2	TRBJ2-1	CASSWAKLRTERNEQFF	TGTGCCAGCAGCTGGGCTAAGCTGAGGACTGAGAGGAATGAGCAGTTCTTC
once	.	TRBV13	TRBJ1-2	CASSSTGYGYTF	TGTGCCAGCAGCTCCACAGGGTATGGCTACACCTTC
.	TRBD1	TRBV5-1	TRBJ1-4	CASSLLGQGIEKLFF	TGCGCCAGCAGCTTGCTAGGACAGGGAATTGAAAAACTGTTTTTT
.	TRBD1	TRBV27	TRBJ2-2	CASSSPDRGTGELFF	TGTGCCAGCAGTTCCCCGGACAGGGGAACCGGGGAGCTGTTTTTT
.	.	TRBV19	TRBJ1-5	CASSDGGSNQPQHF	TGTGCCAGTAGTGATGGGGGGAGCAATCAGCCCCAGCATTTT
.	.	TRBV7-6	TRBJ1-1	CASSLGGEAFF	TGTGCCAGCAGCTTAGGAGGGGAAGCTTTCTTT
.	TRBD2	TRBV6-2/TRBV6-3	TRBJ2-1	CASSYGASGGRSSYNEQFF	TGTGCCAGCAGTTACGGGGCTAGCGGGGGCCGGAGCTCCTACAATGAGCAGTTCTTC
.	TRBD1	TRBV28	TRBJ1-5	CASRKGQVGNQPQHF	TGTGCCAGCAGGAAAGGACAGGTCGGCAATCAGCCCCAGCATTTT
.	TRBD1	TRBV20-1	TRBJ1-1	CSASLFRGTGTEAFF	TGCAGTGCTAGTCTTTTCAGGGGGACGGGCACTGAAGCTTTCTTT
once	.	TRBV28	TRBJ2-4	CASSWVAENIQYF	TGTGCCAGCAGCTGGGTGGCGGAAAACATTCAGTACTTC
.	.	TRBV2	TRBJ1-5	CASGEVGGNQPQHF	TGTGCCAGCGGGGAGGTTGGGGGAAATCAGCCCCAGCATTTT
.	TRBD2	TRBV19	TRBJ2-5	CASATSGGFRETQYF	TGTGCCAGTGCGACTAGCGGGGGTTTCCGAGAGACCCAGTACTTC
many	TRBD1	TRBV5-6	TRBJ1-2	CASSADRGSNYGYTF	TGTGCCAGCAGCGCGGACAGGGGTTCTAACTATGGCTACACCTTC
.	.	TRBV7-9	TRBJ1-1	CASSLETAGNTEAFF	TGTGCCAGCAGCTTAGAGACAGCTGGGAACACTGAAGCTTTCTTT
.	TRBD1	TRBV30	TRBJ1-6	CAWSPGQGTPLHF	TGTGCCTGGAGCCCGGGACAGGGTACACCCCTCCACTTT
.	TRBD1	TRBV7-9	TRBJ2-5	CASSLTGGETQYF	TGTGCCAGCAGCTTAACAGGGGGGGAGACCCAGTACTTC
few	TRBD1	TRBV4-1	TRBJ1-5	CASSQDAGTGINQPQHF	TGCGCCAGCAGCCAAGACGCCGGGACAGGAATCAATCAGCCCCAGCATTTT
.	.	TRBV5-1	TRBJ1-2	CASRLTGANYGYTF	TGCGCCAGCAGACTGACAGGCGCTAACTATGGCTACACCTTC
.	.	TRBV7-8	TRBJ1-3	CASSLVGGTSGNTIYF	TGTGCCAGCAGCTTAGTCGGGGGGACCTCTGGAAACACCATATATTTT
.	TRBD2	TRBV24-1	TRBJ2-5	CATSDSVLASGGEETQYF	TGTGCCACCAGTGATTCAGTTCTGGCTAGCGGGGGCGAAGAGACCCAGTACTTC
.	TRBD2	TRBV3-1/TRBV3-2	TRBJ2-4	CASSQALLAGDNIQYF	TGTGCCAGCAGCCAAGCCCTTCTAGCGGGGGATAACATTCAGTACTTC
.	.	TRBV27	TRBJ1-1	CASSSPGLFEWAFF	TGTGCCAGCAGTTCCCCGGGACTCTTTGAGTGGGCTTTCTTT
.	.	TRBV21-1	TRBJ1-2	CASSKRGQALLYGYTF	TGTGCCAGCAGCAAAAGAGGACAGGCCCTGTTATATGGCTACACCTTC
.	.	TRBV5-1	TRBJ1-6	CASSLGAGESSYNSPLHF	TGCGCCAGCAGCTTGGGGGCAGGGGAGAGCTCCTATAATTCACCCCTCCACTTT
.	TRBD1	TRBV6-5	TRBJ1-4	CASSYSTRGYEKLFF	TGTGCCAGCAGTTACTCGACCAGGGGGTATGAAAAACTGTTTTTT
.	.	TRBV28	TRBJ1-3	CASSFRGAFTGNTIYF	TGTGCCAGCAGTTTTCGGGGGGCTTTTACTGGAAACACCATATATTTT
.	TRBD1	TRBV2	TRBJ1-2	CASSEARGQGVFGYTF	TGTGCCAGCAGTGAAGCCCGAGGGCAGGGGGTATTTGGCTACACCTTC
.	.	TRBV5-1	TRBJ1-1	CASSLVISENTEAFF	TGCGCCAGCAGCTTGGTAATCAGCGAGAACACTGAAGCTTTCTTT
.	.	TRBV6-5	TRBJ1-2	CASSVAGLPMGYTF	TGTGCCAGCAGCGTCGCGGGCCTCCCTATGGGCTACACCTTC
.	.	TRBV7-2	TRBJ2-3	CASSFELVRTGNADTQYF	TGTGCCAGCAGCTTTGAACTGGTAAGGACTGGCAACGCAGATACGCAGTATTTT
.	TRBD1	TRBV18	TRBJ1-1	CASSPQPGQLNTEAFF	TGTGCCAGCTCACCACAACCGGGACAGTTGAACACTGAAGCTTTCTTT
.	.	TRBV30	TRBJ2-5	CAWSVQALETQYF	TGTGCCTGGAGTGTGCAGGCATTAGAGACCCAGTACTTC
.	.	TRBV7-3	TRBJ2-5	CASSLGGGKETQYF	TGTGCCAGCAGCCTCGGAGGCGGGAAAGAGACCCAGTACTTC
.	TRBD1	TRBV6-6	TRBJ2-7	CASRRETGAEYEQYF	TGTGCCAGCAGGCGCGAGACAGGGGCGGAGTACGAGCAGTACTTC
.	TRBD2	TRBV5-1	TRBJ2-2	CASSLASGWTGELFF	TGCGCCAGCAGTCTGGCTAGCGGGTGGACCGGGGAGCTGTTTTTT
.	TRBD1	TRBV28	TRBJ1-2	CAMRPGQGAGDGYTF	TGTGCCATGCGACCGGGACAGGGGGCAGGAGATGGCTACACCTTC
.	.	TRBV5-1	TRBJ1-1	CASSLEGVRYTEAFF	TGCGCCAGCAGCTTGGAAGGGGTCCGGTACACTGAAGCTTTCTTT
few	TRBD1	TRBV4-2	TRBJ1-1	CASSQGTGEFAEAFF	TGTGCCAGCAGCCAAGGTACAGGGGAGTTTGCTGAAGCTTTCTTT
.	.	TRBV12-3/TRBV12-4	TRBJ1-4	CASSFATNEKLFF	TGTGCCAGCAGTTTCGCAACTAATGAAAAACTGTTTTTT
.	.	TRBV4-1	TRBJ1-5	CASSQDGQGSQPQHF	TGCGCCAGCAGCCAAGATGGGCAGGGAAGCCAGCCCCAGCATTTT
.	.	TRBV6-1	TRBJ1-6	CASSEYLGADNSPLHF	TGTGCCAGCAGTGAGTACCTGGGGGCAGATAATTCACCCCTCCACTTT
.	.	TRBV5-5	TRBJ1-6	CASSFTGSYNSPLHF	TGTGCCAGCAGCTTCACCGGCTCCTATAATTCACCCCTCCACTTT
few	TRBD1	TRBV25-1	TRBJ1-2	CASSEPGQGAGGYTF	TGTGCCAGCAGTGAGCCGGGACAGGGGGCAGGGGGCTACACCTTC
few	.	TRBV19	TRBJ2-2	CASSIDQGNTGELFF	TGTGCCAGTAGTATAGATCAGGGGAACACCGGGGAGCTGTTTTTT
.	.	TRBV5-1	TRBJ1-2	CASSGLLTSGGYTF	TGCGCCTCTTCCGGACTTCTCACTTCGGGTGGCTACACCTTC
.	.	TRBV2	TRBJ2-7	CASSGGLSYEQYF	TGTGCCAGCAGTGGCGGGTTATCCTACGAGCAGTACTTC
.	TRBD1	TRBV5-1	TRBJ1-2	CASSQTGSNYGYTF	TGCGCCAGCAGCCAGACAGGGTCTAACTATGGCTACACCTTC
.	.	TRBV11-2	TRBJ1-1	CASSLGLQGTEAFF	TGTGCCAGCAGCTTAGGTCTGCAGGGCACTGAAGCTTTCTTT